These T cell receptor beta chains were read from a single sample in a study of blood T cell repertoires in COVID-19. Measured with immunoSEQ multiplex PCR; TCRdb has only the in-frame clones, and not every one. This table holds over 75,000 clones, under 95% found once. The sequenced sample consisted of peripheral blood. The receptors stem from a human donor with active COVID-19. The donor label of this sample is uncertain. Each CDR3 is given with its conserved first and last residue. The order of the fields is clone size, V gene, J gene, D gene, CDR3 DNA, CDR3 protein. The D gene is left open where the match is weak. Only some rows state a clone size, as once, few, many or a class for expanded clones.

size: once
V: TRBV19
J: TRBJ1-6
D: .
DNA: TGTGCCAGTAGTAGCGCACAGGGAGTTTCACCCCTCCACTTT
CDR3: CASSSAQGVSPLHF

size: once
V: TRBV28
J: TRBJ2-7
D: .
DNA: TGTGCCAGCAGCACCTTTTGGTCTACCTCTTACGAGCAGTACTTC
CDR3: CASSTFWSTSYEQYF

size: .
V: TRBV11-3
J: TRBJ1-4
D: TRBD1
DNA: TGTGCCAGCAGTTACCGGGACAGGGAGGGTGTAGATGAAAAACTGTTTTTT
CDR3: CASSYRDREGVDEKLFF

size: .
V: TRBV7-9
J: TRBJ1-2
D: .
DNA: TGTGCCAGCAGCTTAAAGGAGGGCTACGGCTACACCTTC
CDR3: CASSLKEGYGYTF

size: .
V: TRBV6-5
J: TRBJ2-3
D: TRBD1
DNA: TGTGCCAGCAGGCCGGGACAGGGGTGGGCAGATACGCAGTATTTT
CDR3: CASRPGQGWADTQYF

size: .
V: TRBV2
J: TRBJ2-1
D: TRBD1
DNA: TGTGCCAGCAGCGAGACAGGGAGTGGGTTTTACAATGAGCAGTTCTTC
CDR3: CASSETGSGFYNEQFF

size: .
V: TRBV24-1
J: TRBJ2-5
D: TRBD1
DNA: TGTGCCACCAGTGAGTCTGGGACAGGCGAAGAGACCCAGTACTTC
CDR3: CATSESGTGEETQYF

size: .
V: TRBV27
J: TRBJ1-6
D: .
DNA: TGTGCCAGCAGTACACAGGGACCATATTCACCCCTCCACTTT
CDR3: CASSTQGPYSPLHF

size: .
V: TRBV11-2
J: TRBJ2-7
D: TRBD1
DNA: TGTGCCAGCAGCATAACAGGGGGAACCTCACCCTACGAGCAGTACTTC
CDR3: CASSITGGTSPYEQYF

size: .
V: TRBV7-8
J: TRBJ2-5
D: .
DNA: TGTGCCAGCAAAGGATCACTAGGGTACCAAGAGACCCAGTACTTC
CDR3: CASKGSLGYQETQYF